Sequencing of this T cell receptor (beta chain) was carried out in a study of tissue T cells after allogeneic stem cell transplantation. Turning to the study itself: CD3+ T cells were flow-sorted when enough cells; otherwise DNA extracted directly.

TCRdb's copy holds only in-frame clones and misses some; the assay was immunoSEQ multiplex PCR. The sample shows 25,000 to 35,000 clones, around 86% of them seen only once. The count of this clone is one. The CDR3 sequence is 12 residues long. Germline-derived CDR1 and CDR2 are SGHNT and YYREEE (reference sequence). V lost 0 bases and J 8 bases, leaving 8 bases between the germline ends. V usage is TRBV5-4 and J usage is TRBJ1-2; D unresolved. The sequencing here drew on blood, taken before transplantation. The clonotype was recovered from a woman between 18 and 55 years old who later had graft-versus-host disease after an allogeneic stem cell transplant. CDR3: CASSLGNRGYTF. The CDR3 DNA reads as TGTGCCAGCAGCTTGGGTAATCGCGGCTACACCTTC.